A single TCR beta chain is shown here with its context. The antigen is not known. This entry is derived from a study of cytomegalovirus exposure and HLA in healthy donors. Study details: Early release data held some 79 million unique TCRs from HLA-typed donors. The study's findings and limits: Sequences of the TCR beta chain were said to predict the HLA-A and HLA-B alleles of most subjects accurately. By HLA locus, TCR association rates varied in a later analysis, with DRB1 showing the most and HLA-C the fewest. Later analysis identified a missense DCLRE1C variant that was linked to TCR beta V- and J-gene trimming.

60 Vbeta and 13 Jbeta primers were used in PCR. The method was immunoSEQ multiplex PCR; TCRdb's version includes in-frame clones alone and lacks a portion of them. The sample gives more than 95,000 clones, about four fifths of which show up once; roughly 2% is in the top ten. Looked up from germline, CDR1 is SGHNT and CDR2 is YYREEE (reference sequence). This CDR3 is built from 12 residues. V was cut by 3 bases and J by 4 bases, with 8 bases left in between. The material sequenced was PBMCs. The rearrangement uses TRBV5-4 and TRBJ2-7; TRBD1 is a possible D gene (6 bases). The receptor was derived from a young man in good health and CMV-seronegative. The CDR3 coding sequence is TGTGCCAGCAGCTCGGACAGATACGAGCAGTACTTC. Protein sequence: CASSSDRYEQYF.